This TCR beta chain was recorded in a study of T cell repertoires in cytomegalovirus infection. Study findings and constraints: HLA-C-restricted CMV-specific TCR beta clonotypes prevailed in the ex vivo response.

MiXCR was run by TCRdb on the reads, yielding one entry per CDR3 protein. The table includes roughly 45,000 distinct CDR3 sequences, about a fifth detected once. CDR1 is SQVTM and CDR2 is ANQGSEA in the germline V gene. Trimming removed 1 base from V and 7 bases from J; junction bases left unmatched: 11. The CDR3 is 16 amino acids. To note about this clonotype: The target antigen is unknown.

The gene calls are TRBV29-1 and TRBJ2-1; 9 nucleotides line up with TRBD2. The source was CD8+ T cells from cultured PBMCs, collected from culture after CMV antigen stimulation. This TCR was recovered from a human donor in good health (CMV status not recorded). Some clones in this sample may be carry-over from other donors' samples. CDR3 region: CSVEGEVGSGSNEQFF. The CDR3 DNA reads as TGCAGCGTTGAAGGGGAGGTGGGTAGCGGGAGTAATGAGCAGTTCTTC.